A selection of T cell receptor beta chains follows, all from one sample in a study of T cell responses to AZD1222 COVID-19 vaccine. Sequencing used immunoSEQ multiplex PCR; TCRdb keeps in-frame clones, though not all of them. The sample records some 120,000 clones, 75% to 90% being singletons. This specimen consisted of peripheral blood, obtained on day 0 of AZD1222 vaccination. The receptors were sampled from an adult in good health. Each CDR3 is given with its conserved first and last residue. D genes are given only for firm matches. Rows give clone size only sometimes, using once, few, many, or a class for an expanded clone.

d_gene	j_gene	abundance	v_gene	CDR3nt	CDR3aa
.	TRBJ1-2	.	TRBV5-1	TGCGCCAGCAGCTTGGGGTTTCAAGGATACTATGGCTACACCTTC	CASSLGFQGYYGYTF
TRBD2	TRBJ2-5	.	TRBV5-1	TGCGCCAGCAGCTTGGCAGCGGGGTTGGAGACCCAGTACTTC	CASSLAAGLETQYF
TRBD1	TRBJ2-7	few	TRBV12-5	TGTGCTAGTGGGGAAGGGACAGCCTACGAGCAGTACTTC	CASGEGTAYEQYF
.	TRBJ2-6	.	TRBV15	TGTGCCACCAGCAGAGCTCCAGGGGGGGCTGGGGCCAACGTCCTGACTTTC	CATSRAPGGAGANVLTF
.	TRBJ2-3	.	TRBV7-3	TGTGCCAGCAGTTTCCAGGGGGGTGGTGCAGATACGCAGTATTTT	CASSFQGGGADTQYF
.	TRBJ1-2	.	TRBV4-1	TGCGCCAGCAGCCACCCCCGACAGAGAGCTAACTATGGCTACACCTTC	CASSHPRQRANYGYTF
.	TRBJ1-2	.	TRBV5-4	TGTGCCAGCAGCGGAACAGGGAAGAGCTACACCTTC	CASSGTGKSYTF
.	TRBJ2-2	.	TRBV11-3	TGTGCCAGCAGCGCCAAGGACTTTCACACCGGGGAGCTGTTTTTT	CASSAKDFHTGELFF
.	TRBJ1-3	.	TRBV18	TGTGCCAGCTCAGAGAACGGAAACACCATATATTTT	CASSENGNTIYF
.	TRBJ2-7	.	TRBV7-7	TGTGCTAGCAGCCAAGATGGAACAAACGAGCAGTACTTC	CASSQDGTNEQYF
TRBD1	TRBJ1-3	.	TRBV5-6	TGTGCCAGCAGCAACCGACAGGGTTCAGTGGTGAGAAACACCATATATTTT	CASSNRQGSVVRNTIYF
.	TRBJ2-5	once	TRBV30	TGTGCCTGGAGCGGGGCGCCTCAAGAGACCCAGTACTTC	CAWSGAPQETQYF
.	TRBJ2-1	.	TRBV25-1	TGTGCCAGCAGTGAATATAGTCTGGGTGATGAGCAGTTCTTC	CASSEYSLGDEQFF
.	TRBJ2-2	.	TRBV27	TGTGCCAGCAGCCTCAGGGTTTACACCGGGGAGCTGTTTTTT	CASSLRVYTGELFF
.	TRBJ1-5	.	TRBV9	TGTGCCAGCAGCCCAGGGGCGGTCTCCGGAGGTACCCAGCATTTT	CASSPGAVSGGTQHF
TRBD1	TRBJ1-2	.	TRBV7-2	TGTGCCAGCAGCTTAGGGAGGGGGCAAAACTATGGCTACACCTTC	CASSLGRGQNYGYTF
.	TRBJ2-5	.	TRBV7-9	TGTGCCAGCAGCTTAGGAAGGGGAGGACAGAAGCAAGAGACCCAGTACTTC	CASSLGRGGQKQETQYF
.	TRBJ1-4	.	TRBV6-1	TGTGCCAGCAGTGGCATAGGTCCAGCCCTTAATGAAAAACTGTTTTTT	CASSGIGPALNEKLFF
TRBD1	TRBJ1-1	once	TRBV5-1	TGCGCCAGCAGGCCAAGCCAGGGGGCAGGTTCTGAAGCTTTCTTT	CASRPSQGAGSEAFF
.	TRBJ2-1	.	TRBV7-3	TGTGCCAGCAGCTTAACGCCCGGCCAAGGTGAGCAGTTCTTC	CASSLTPGQGEQFF
.	TRBJ2-7	.	TRBV27	TGTGCCAGCAGTTCAGTCCACGAGCAGTACTTC	CASSSVHEQYF
.	TRBJ1-6	.	TRBV19	TGTGCCAGTAGTATAGCCGCCTCCTATAATTCACCCCTCCACTTT	CASSIAASYNSPLHF
TRBD2	TRBJ2-3	.	TRBV7-3	TGTGCCAGCAGCTTAGGCGGGACTAGCCAGCAGTATTTT	CASSLGGTSQQYF
TRBD1	TRBJ2-7	.	TRBV4-1	TGCGCCAGCAGCCCTTACACAGGGGATGGCGAGCAGTACTTC	CASSPYTGDGEQYF
.	TRBJ2-1	once	TRBV9	TGTGCCAGCAGCGTAGCTACGTTCAATGAGCAGTTCTTC	CASSVATFNEQFF
.	TRBJ2-7	few	TRBV7-3	TGTGCCAGCAGCCCGGGTGTCGGAAGCTCCTACGAGCAGTACTTC	CASSPGVGSSYEQYF
.	TRBJ1-1	.	TRBV13	TGTGCCAGCAGCCCCCGGGGCTTCGGAGCTTTCTTT	CASSPRGFGAFF
.	TRBJ1-1	once	TRBV6-6	TGTGCCAGCAGTTACTCGGGTCTGGGGGCAGTTGAAGCTTTCTTT	CASSYSGLGAVEAFF
.	TRBJ2-5	.	TRBV5-4	TGTGCCAGCAGCAGATCCGGGACAGCGGGGGAGACCCAGTACTTC	CASSRSGTAGETQYF
.	TRBJ1-1	.	TRBV10-2	TGCGCCAGCAGTGCGCTTGGCTCGAACACTGAAGCTTTCTTT	CASSALGSNTEAFF
.	TRBJ2-2	.	TRBV14	TGTGCCAGCAGCCAACTAGACACCGGGGAGCTGTTTTTT	CASSQLDTGELFF
.	TRBJ2-1	.	TRBV11-2	TGTGCCAGCGGCTACAATGAGCAGTTCTTC	CASGYNEQFF
.	TRBJ2-6	.	TRBV9	TGTGCCAGCAGCGTAGTGCCTGAAAGCTCTGGGGCCAACGTCCTGACTTTC	CASSVVPESSGANVLTF
TRBD1	TRBJ2-7	.	TRBV4-1	TGCGCCAGCAGCCAAGACGACAGGGACGAGCAGTACTTC	CASSQDDRDEQYF
TRBD2	TRBJ2-1	.	TRBV24-1	TGTGCCACCAGGAGACTAGCGGGAGGTGATGAGCAGTTCTTC	CATRRLAGGDEQFF
.	TRBJ1-2	.	TRBV12-3/TRBV12-4	TGTGCCAGCAGCATAGCTACCTATGGCTACACCTTC	CASSIATYGYTF
.	TRBJ2-6	.	TRBV4-2	TGTGCCAGCAGCCAAGCTACAGGGTCTGGGGCCAACGTCCTGACTTTC	CASSQATGSGANVLTF
.	TRBJ1-5	.	TRBV7-2	TGTGCCAGCAGCTTGCAAATGGGTTTAGAGCCCCAGCATTTT	CASSLQMGLEPQHF
.	TRBJ1-4	.	TRBV7-9	TGTGCCAGCAGCCCAGGGAGGGGTGAAAAACTGTTTTTT	CASSPGRGEKLFF
TRBD2	TRBJ2-1	.	TRBV12-5	TGTGCTAGTGAAATAGCGGGAGGAAGGAATGAGCAGTTCTTC	CASEIAGGRNEQFF
.	TRBJ2-2	once	TRBV6-5	TGTGCCAGCAGTAGACAGGCGAACACCGGGGAGCTGTTTTTT	CASSRQANTGELFF
.	TRBJ2-7	.	TRBV7-3	TGTGCCAGCAGCCCCCAAGCCGGGGCCTACGAGCAGTACTTC	CASSPQAGAYEQYF
TRBD2	TRBJ2-6	.	TRBV7-9	TGTGCCAGCCCCGTATCGGGGGGACCGCATCCGACTGGGGCCAACGTCCTGACTTTC	CASPVSGGPHPTGANVLTF
TRBD2	TRBJ2-1	.	TRBV2	TGTGCCAGCATACTACTAGCGGGGGGAAATGAGCAGTTCTTC	CASILLAGGNEQFF
.	TRBJ1-6	.	TRBV5-1	TGCGCCAGCAGAGTCGGGGGAGAGCATTCACCCCTCCACTTT	CASRVGGEHSPLHF
.	TRBJ2-1	.	TRBV19	TGTGCCAGTAGAGAAGACCTTTCTTTCAATGAGCAGTTCTTC	CASREDLSFNEQFF
.	TRBJ1-1	.	TRBV6-5	TGTGCCAGCAGCACGGATAGGTTGAACACTGAAGCTTTCTTT	CASSTDRLNTEAFF
.	TRBJ2-2	.	TRBV11-3	TGTGCCAGCAGCTTGAGGACCGGGGAGCTGTTTTTT	CASSLRTGELFF
.	TRBJ1-3	.	TRBV7-6	TGTGCCAGCAGCCTAAATTGGCGGGCTGGAAACACCATATATTTT	CASSLNWRAGNTIYF
.	TRBJ1-2	.	TRBV5-1	TGCGCCAGCAGCTGGGACCGCTATGGCTACACCTTC	CASSWDRYGYTF
.	TRBJ2-6	.	TRBV4-2	TGTGCCAGCAGCCAAGATGGAGTCTTCTCTGGGGCCAACGTCCTGACTTTC	CASSQDGVFSGANVLTF
TRBD1	TRBJ1-2	.	TRBV6-6	TGTGCCAGCAACAGGGACAGGGAAAGAGGGGACTATGGCTACACCTTC	CASNRDRERGDYGYTF
TRBD1	TRBJ1-2	few	TRBV7-8	TGTGCCAGCAGTGGACAGGGCCTTGGGGGCTACACCTTC	CASSGQGLGGYTF
TRBD2	TRBJ2-3	.	TRBV3-1/TRBV3-2	TGTGCCAGCAGCCAAGACCTAGCGGGGGGCAAGTATTTT	CASSQDLAGGKYF
TRBD1	TRBJ1-2	.	TRBV3-1/TRBV3-2	TGTGCCAGCAGCCATTTGTCGGGACAGGGTGATGGCTACACCTTC	CASSHLSGQGDGYTF
.	TRBJ2-1	.	TRBV11-3	TGTGCCAGCAGCTCGGACCGCGAAGGGGATGAGCAGTTCTTC	CASSSDREGDEQFF
.	TRBJ2-5	few	TRBV10-2	TGCGCCAGCACCCCTCGGGGGGCCCTTCAAGAGACCCAGTACTTC	CASTPRGALQETQYF
TRBD1	TRBJ2-5	.	TRBV5-6	TGTGCCAGCACCAGACAGGGTATGGAGACCCAGTACTTC	CASTRQGMETQYF
TRBD1	TRBJ1-1	.	TRBV19	TGTGCCAGTAGCAGGCCCAGACAGGGCACTGAAGCTTTCTTT	CASSRPRQGTEAFF
.	TRBJ2-7	.	TRBV9	TGTGCCAGCAGCGTAGGAGGCGAGCAGTACTTC	CASSVGGEQYF